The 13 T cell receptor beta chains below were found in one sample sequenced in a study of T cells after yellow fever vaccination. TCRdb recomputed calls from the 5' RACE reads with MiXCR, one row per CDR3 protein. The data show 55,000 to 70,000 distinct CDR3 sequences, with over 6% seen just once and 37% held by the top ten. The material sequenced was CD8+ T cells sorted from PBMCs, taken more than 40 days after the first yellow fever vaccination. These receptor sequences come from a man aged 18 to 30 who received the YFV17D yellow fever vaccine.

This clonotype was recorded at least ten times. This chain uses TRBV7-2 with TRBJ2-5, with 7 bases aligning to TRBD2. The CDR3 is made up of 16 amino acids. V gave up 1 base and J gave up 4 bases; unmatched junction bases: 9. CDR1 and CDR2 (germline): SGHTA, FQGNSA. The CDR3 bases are TGTGCCAGCAGCTTAGGCACTAGCGTAGGATTAGAGACCCAGTACTTC. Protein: CASSLGTSVGLETQYF.

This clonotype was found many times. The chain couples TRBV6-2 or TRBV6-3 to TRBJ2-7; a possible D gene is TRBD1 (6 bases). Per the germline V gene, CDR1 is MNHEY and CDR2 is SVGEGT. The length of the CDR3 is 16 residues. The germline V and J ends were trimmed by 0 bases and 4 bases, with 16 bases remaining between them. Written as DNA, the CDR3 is TGTGCCAGCAGTTACTCGCCGAGCAGGGGCCCATACGAGCAGTACTTC. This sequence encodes CASSYSPSRGPYEQYF.

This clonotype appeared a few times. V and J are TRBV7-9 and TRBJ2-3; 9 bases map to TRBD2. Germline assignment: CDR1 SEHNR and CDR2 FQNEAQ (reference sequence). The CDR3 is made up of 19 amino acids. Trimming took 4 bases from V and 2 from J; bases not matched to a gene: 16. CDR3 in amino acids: CASSSLLAGPILPTDTQYF. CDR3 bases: TGTGCCAGCAGCTCTCTACTAGCGGGTCCCATCCTCCCCACAGATACGCAGTATTTT.

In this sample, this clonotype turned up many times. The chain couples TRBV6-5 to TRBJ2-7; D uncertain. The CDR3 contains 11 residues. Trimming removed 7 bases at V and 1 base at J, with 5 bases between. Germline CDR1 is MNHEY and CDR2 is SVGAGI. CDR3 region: CASTPSYEQYF. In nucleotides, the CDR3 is TGTGCCAGCACCCCGTCCTACGAGCAGTACTTC.

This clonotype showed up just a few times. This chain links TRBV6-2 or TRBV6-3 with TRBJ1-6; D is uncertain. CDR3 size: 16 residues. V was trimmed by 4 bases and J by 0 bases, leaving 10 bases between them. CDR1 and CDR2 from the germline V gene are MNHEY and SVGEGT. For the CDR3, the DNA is TGTGCCAGCAGTTCGACGAGGAGCTCCTATAATTCACCCCTCCACTTT. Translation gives CASSSTRSSYNSPLHF.

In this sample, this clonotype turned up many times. The DNA for the CDR3 is TGTGCCAGCAGCTTCGGGGCGTACGAGCAGTACGTC. The encoded protein is CASSFGAYEQYV. This sequence joins TRBV7-9 and TRBJ2-7; possibly TRBD1 or TRBD2 for D (5 bases each). V lost 3 bases to trimming and J lost 4 bases, with 7 bases between them. The CDR3 spans 12 residues. CDR1 and CDR2 from the germline V gene are SEHNR and FQNEAQ (reference sequence).

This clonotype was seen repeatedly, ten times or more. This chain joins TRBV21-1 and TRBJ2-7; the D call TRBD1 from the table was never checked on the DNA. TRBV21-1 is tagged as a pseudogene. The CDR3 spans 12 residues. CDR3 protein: CASRTGFEEQYV. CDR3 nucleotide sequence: TGTGCCAGCCGGACAGGGTTTGAGGAGCAGTACGTC.

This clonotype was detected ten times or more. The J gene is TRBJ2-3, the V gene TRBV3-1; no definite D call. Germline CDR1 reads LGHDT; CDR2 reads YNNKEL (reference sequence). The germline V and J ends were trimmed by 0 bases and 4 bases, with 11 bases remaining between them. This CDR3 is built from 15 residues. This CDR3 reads CASSQDWSDSDTQYF. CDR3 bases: TGTGCCAGCAGCCAAGATTGGAGTGACTCAGATACGCAGTATTTT.

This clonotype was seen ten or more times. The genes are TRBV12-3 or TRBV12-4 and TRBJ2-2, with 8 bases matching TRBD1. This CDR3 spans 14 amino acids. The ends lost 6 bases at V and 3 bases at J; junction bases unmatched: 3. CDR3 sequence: CASRGQAYTGELFF. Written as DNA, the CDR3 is TGTGCCAGCAGGGGACAGGCGTACACCGGGGAGCTGTTTTTT.

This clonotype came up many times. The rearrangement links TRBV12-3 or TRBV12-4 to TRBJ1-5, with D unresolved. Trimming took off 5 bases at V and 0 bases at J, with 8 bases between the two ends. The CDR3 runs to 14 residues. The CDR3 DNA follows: TGTGCCAGCAGTCACAGTTATAGCAATCAGCCCCAGCATTTT. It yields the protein CASSHSYSNQPQHF.

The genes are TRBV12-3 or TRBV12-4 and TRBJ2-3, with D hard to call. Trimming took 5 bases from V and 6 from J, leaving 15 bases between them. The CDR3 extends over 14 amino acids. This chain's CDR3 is CASSRQWAADTQYF. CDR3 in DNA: TGTGCCAGCAGTCGTCAATGGGCCGCGGATACGCAGTATTTT.

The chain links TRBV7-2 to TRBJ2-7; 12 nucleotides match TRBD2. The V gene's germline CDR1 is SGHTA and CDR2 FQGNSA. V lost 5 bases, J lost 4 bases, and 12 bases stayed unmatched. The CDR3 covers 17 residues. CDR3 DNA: TGTGCCAGCAGCCCCAGGGGAGGACTAGCGGGGAGTTACGAGCAGTACTTC. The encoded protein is CASSPRGGLAGSYEQYF.

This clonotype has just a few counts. CDR3 residues: CASRQAIRDRGAGELFF. The CDR3 nucleotides read TGCGCCAGCAGGCAGGCGATTAGGGACAGGGGAGCCGGGGAGCTGTTTTTT. The V and J genes are TRBV5-1 and TRBJ2-2; TRBD1 agrees at 10 bases. CDR3 length equals 17 residues. Germline CDR1 is SGHRS and CDR2 is YFSETQ. J was trimmed by 6 bases and V by 5 bases; bases with no gene match: 13.